One sample yielded the 25 T cell receptor beta chains listed below, sequenced in a study of technical replicates of blood from several donors. Sequenced by immunoSEQ multiplex PCR; TCRdb stores in-frame clones only, minus some. The sample comprises fewer than 90,000 clones, approximately 94% of which are singletons, and approximately 0.25% rests with the top ten. Source material: T cells isolated from PBMCs. The source of these receptors is a human donor in good health.

CDR3 nucleotides: TGTGCCAGCAGCCCTAGCCCTGGGAGGGAAAGAAAGCAGTTCTTC. It yields the protein CASSPSPGRERKQFF. V usage is TRBV7-9 and J usage is TRBJ2-1; 7 bases line up with TRBD2. The CDR3 sequence is 15 residues long. Germline V gene data show CDR1 as SEHNR and CDR2 as FQNEAQ (reference sequence). Trimming at V came to 5 bases and at J to 11 bases, leaving 15 bases not matched to a gene.

The V gene is TRBV9, the J gene TRBJ1-1; 12 nucleotides align to TRBD1. The CDR3 is 17 residues long. Germline CDR1 SGDLS, CDR2 YYNGEE. The V gene end was trimmed by 3 bases and the J gene end by 1 base; junction bases not matched to a gene: 7. CDR3 protein: CASSGSGTGGANTEAFF. CDR3 sequence (DNA): TGTGCCAGCAGCGGTTCCGGGACAGGGGGCGCGAACACTGAAGCTTTCTTT.

This clone was recorded a few times. The CDR3 nucleotides read TGTGCCATCAGAAGCGTTCGGGGGAACACTGAAGCTTTCTTT. Encoded protein: CAIRSVRGNTEAFF. The V call is TRBV10-3, the J call TRBJ1-1; D remains unclear. Germline values: CDR1 ENHRY, CDR2 SYGVKD. The V end was cut by 6 bases, the J end by 1 base, with 12 bases between. The CDR3 runs 14 residues.

V is TRBV5-1 and J is TRBJ2-3, with 8 bases aligning to TRBD2. CDR3 length: 15 amino acids. Germline V gene sequence: CDR1 SGHRS, CDR2 YFSETQ. J was trimmed by 3 bases and V by 0 bases; bases with no gene match: 3. The CDR3 here is CASSLVASGTDTQYF. DNA of the CDR3: TGCGCCAGCAGCTTGGTCGCTAGCGGGACAGATACGCAGTATTTT.

The rearrangement links TRBV6-1 to TRBJ1-4; D is uncertain. Trimming took 2 bases from V and 0 from J, leaving 13 bases between them. In germline, CDR1 is MNHNS, CDR2 SASEGT. The CDR3 extends over 17 amino acids. The DNA for the CDR3 is TGTGCCAGCAGTGAAAAAGCGTTATTGGCAACTAATGAAAAACTGTTTTTT. Protein sequence: CASSEKALLATNEKLFF.

V and J are TRBV6-5 and TRBJ1-5; D is uncertain. Per germline, CDR1 MNHEY and CDR2 SVGAGI. V lost 6 bases and J lost 2, with 14 bases in between. The CDR3 loop spans 15 amino acids. The CDR3 protein is CASSAHGSGNQPQHF. Written as DNA, the CDR3 is TGTGCCAGCAGCGCACACGGGTCTGGCAATCAGCCCCAGCATTTT.

V gene TRBV4-2 combines with J gene TRBJ2-1, with D tentatively TRBD2 (5 bases). V was clipped by 0 bases and J by 5 bases, with 20 bases between them. This CDR3 comprises 18 residues. CDR1 and CDR2 from the germline V gene are LGHNA and YNFKEQ. CDR3 sequence reads: CASSQDSASRTENNEQFF. CDR3 nucleotides: TGTGCCAGCAGCCAAGATTCCGCTAGCCGAACCGAGAACAATGAGCAGTTCTTC.

DNA for the CDR3: TGTGCCAGCAGTAACGACAGGGCCGGTGGCTACACCTTC. It yields the protein CASSNDRAGGYTF. The V call is TRBV6-5, the J call TRBJ1-2; TRBD1 aligns across 7 bases. J gave up 7 bases and V 5 bases, and 7 bases lay outside the gene matches. CDR3 length equals 13 residues. Germline V CDR1 and CDR2: MNHEY, SVGAGI.

This clone appeared once. This chain uses TRBV14 with TRBJ2-6; possible D gene TRBD1, 6 bases. CDR1 is SGHDN and CDR2 is FVKESK in the germline V gene. V was shortened by 6 bases and J by 1 base, with 19 bases between the two germline ends. This CDR3 is 18 amino acids long. This chain's CDR3 is CASSAPTGVGSGANVLTF. The CDR3 DNA reads as TGTGCCAGCAGTGCCCCGACAGGAGTTGGTTCTGGGGCCAACGTCCTGACTTTC.

This rearrangement joins TRBV18 to TRBJ2-2; TRBD2 matches 9 bases. Germline CDR1 and CDR2: KGHSH and LQKENI. The CDR3 totals 18 residues. Germline trimming cut 2 bases from V and 5 bases from J; bases unmatched to any gene: 12. As DNA, the CDR3 is TGTGCCAGCTCACCAGGCAAAGCGGGAGGCACCGGGACCGGGGAGCTGTTTTTT. Translation gives CASSPGKAGGTGTGELFF.

The J gene is TRBJ1-4, the V gene TRBV4-1; 11 nucleotides align to TRBD1. Germline loops: CDR1 MGHRA, CDR2 YSYEKL. The CDR3 spans 21 residues. V was pared by 2 bases and J by 2 bases, with 16 bases of the junction left unmatched. The CDR3 reads CASSQKTTGTGGFATNEKLFF. The DNA of the CDR3 is TGCGCCAGCAGCCAAAAGACTACCGGGACAGGGGGTTTTGCGACTAATGAAAAACTGTTTTTT.

The J gene is TRBJ2-1, the V gene TRBV7-6; possibly TRBD2 for D (6 bases). The V end lost 1 base, the J end lost 6 bases, and 13 bases lay between the germline ends. The CDR3 has 15 amino acids. Germline V gene data show CDR1 as SGHVS and CDR2 as FNYEAQ. In nucleotides, the CDR3 is TGTGCCAGCAGCTTAGGACTAGGCCTTGGCAATGAGCAGTTCTTC. It is translated as CASSLGLGLGNEQFF.

The V call is TRBV30, the J call TRBJ1-2; D is uncertain. The CDR3 covers 11 residues. Germline V CDR1 and CDR2: GTSNPN, SVGIG (reference sequence). V lost 5 bases and J lost 5, with 9 bases in between. CDR3 nucleotide sequence: TGTGCCTGGGAAAAAGCTTATGGCTACACCTTC. It codes for CAWEKAYGYTF. Using reference TRBV30 and TRBJ1-2 for the parts outside the CDR3, the full variable domain is SQTIHQWPATLVQPVGSPLSLECTVEGTSNPNLYWYRQAAGRGLQLLFYSVGIGQISSEVPQNLSASRPQDRQFILSSKKLLLSDSGFYLCAWEKAYGYTFGSGTRLTVV.

This chain uses TRBV27 with TRBJ2-7; 7 positions agree with TRBD1. Germline V gene lookup returns CDR1 MNHEY and CDR2 SMNVEV (reference sequence). The CDR3 is 14 amino acids. With V trimmed by 5 bases and J by 6 bases, 10 bases remained unmatched. The CDR3 bases are TGTGCCAGCAGTCCCCGACAGGGCTCCAGCGAGCAGTACTTC. Its protein is CASSPRQGSSEQYF.

The chain is built from TRBV28 and TRBJ2-3, with D perhaps matching TRBD2 (6 bases). The V gene lost 3 bases and the J gene lost 3 bases, with 16 bases spanning the gap. CDR1 and CDR2 (germline): MDHEN, SYDVKM. This CDR3 region has 16 residues. The CDR3 bases are TGTGCCAGCAGTTTGTCCGGGAGTAGTGGGACAGATACGCAGTATTTT. Protein product: CASSLSGSSGTDTQYF.

This clone has more than one count but fewer than ten. The V and J genes are TRBV9 and TRBJ1-1, with 8 bases matching TRBD1. The CDR3 sequence is 15 residues long. With V trimmed by 0 bases and J by 0 bases, 1 base remained unmatched. Germline loops: CDR1 SGDLS, CDR2 YYNGEE. CDR3 loop: CASSVGGQVNTEAFF. For the CDR3, the DNA is TGTGCCAGCAGCGTAGGGGGACAGGTGAACACTGAAGCTTTCTTT.

This sequence joins TRBV29-1 and TRBJ1-1; the match to TRBD1 covers 7 bases. The germline V gene has CDR1 SQVTM and CDR2 ANQGSEA. V trimming: 7 bases; J trimming: 5 bases; junction bases outside the gene matches: 13. The CDR3 is 14 residues long. CDR3 DNA sequence: TGCAGCGGGGCGAGGGACAGAGCGTTTACTGAAGCTTTCTTT. Its translation: CSGARDRAFTEAFF.

This clone has only one observation. The chain uses TRBV30 and TRBJ2-3; the D gene is possibly TRBD2 (6 bases). This CDR3 is 15 amino acids long. V was pared by 2 bases and J by 6 bases, with 18 bases between. CDR1 is GTSNPN, CDR2 SVGIG, per germline (reference sequence). The DNA of the CDR3 is TGTGCCTGGAGTTTGGGGGGAGCCGGGGTGGATACGCAGTATTTT. Translating it yields CAWSLGGAGVDTQYF.

The rearrangement joins TRBV7-9 to TRBJ1-1; weak D call: TRBD1 (6 bases). The V and J ends lost 4 bases and 1 base respectively, with 13 bases between them. CDR1 and CDR2 (germline): SEHNR, FQNEAQ (reference sequence). The CDR3 consists of 15 residues. In nucleotides, the CDR3 is TGTGCCAGCAGCTCCCAGGGGCCCCAGAACACTGAAGCTTTCTTT. The encoded protein is CASSSQGPQNTEAFF.

This chain links TRBV27 with TRBJ1-2; 10 positions agree with TRBD1. The V segment lost 5 bases and the J segment 0 bases; nucleotides outside the gene matches: 9. Germline-derived CDR1 and CDR2 are MNHEY and SMNVEV (reference sequence). The CDR3 sequence is 17 residues long. For the CDR3, the DNA is TGTGCCAGCAGTAGTATCTGGGGACAGGGGACTAACTATGGCTACACCTTC. This translates into CASSSIWGQGTNYGYTF.

The chain has TRBV6-6 and TRBJ1-1; D unresolved. CDR1 MNHNY and CDR2 SVGAGI come from the germline V gene (reference sequence). This CDR3 has 14 amino acids. V was shortened by 4 bases and J by 2 bases, with 11 bases between the two germline ends. CDR3 sequence reads: CASSSVVANTEAFF. Here the CDR3 DNA reads TGTGCCAGCAGTTCAGTCGTAGCTAACACTGAAGCTTTCTTT.

This clone appeared once. The V gene is TRBV12-5, the J gene TRBJ2-5; perhaps TRBD1 as D (6 bases). The CDR3 is 15 amino acids. Germline lookup yields CDR1 LGHNT and CDR2 FRNRAP. Trimming stripped 0 bases from V and 4 bases from J, with 12 bases between. DNA of the CDR3: TGTGCTAGTGGTTTGGTGGGGGCCCCCCCAGAGACCCAGTACTTC. It translates to CASGLVGAPPETQYF.

J is TRBJ1-1 and V is TRBV9, with D tentatively TRBD1 (6 bases). CDR1 is SGDLS, CDR2 YYNGEE, per germline. Trimming removed 4 bases at V and 2 bases at J, with 12 bases between. This CDR3 region has 14 residues. The CDR3 here is CASSLGHFNTEAFF. The CDR3 DNA follows: TGTGCCAGCAGCTTGGGACACTTTAACACTGAAGCTTTCTTT.

Comments on this clone: In the same sample, other DNA sequences code for this CDR3. This chain's CDR3 is CASSSTSYNEQFF. CDR3 nucleotide sequence: TGCGCCAGCAGCTCGACTAGCTACAATGAGCAGTTCTTC. The rearrangement links TRBV5-1 to TRBJ2-1, with a tentative D call TRBD2 (6 bases). V lost 3 bases to trimming and J lost 3 bases, with 7 bases between them. Germline assignment: CDR1 SGHRS and CDR2 YFSETQ. The CDR3 is 13 amino acids.

V and J are TRBV10-1 and TRBJ2-7; the match to TRBD2 covers 10 bases. The J segment lost 3 bases and the V segment lost 4 bases, leaving 9 bases of the junction unmatched. CDR3 length: 16 residues. CDR1 and CDR2 (germline): WNHNN, SYGVQD (reference sequence). CDR3 sequence reads: CASSAFVAGGNYEQYF. In DNA, the CDR3 is TGCGCCAGCAGTGCATTTGTAGCGGGAGGAAACTACGAGCAGTACTTC.